The source of this T cell receptor beta chain is a study of blood T cell repertoires in COVID-19. On the study more broadly: Collection of acute and convalescent COVID-19 samples took place in the United States, Italy and Spain. T cells, B-cell-depleted T cells, or PBMCs supplied cDNA or gDNA.

The table came from immunoSEQ multiplex PCR; TCRdb's copy has only in-frame clones and leaves some out. The sample yields about 240,000 clones, about 86% seen once. Input material: peripheral blood. The clonotype originates from a woman aged 45-65 years with COVID-19, enrolled during active disease.

The CDR3 nucleotides are TGTGCCACCAGTGATACGGACAGGCACCAAGAGACCCAGTACTTC. Translated, it gives CATSDTDRHQETQYF. The chain has TRBV24-1 and TRBJ2-5, with 7 positions matching TRBD1. The CDR3 runs to 15 residues. The junction had 3 bases not matched to a gene; V was cut back by 3 bases and J by 0 bases. Germline CDR1 and CDR2: KGHDR and SFDVKD.